This T cell receptor beta chain emerged from a study of shared clonotypes between healthy human individuals. Study-level information: Serving as donors were two women and a few men, whose ages spanned 18 to 49. Study-wide points: Having only a few donors restricted how much genetic and exposure-history diversity was captured. Naive CD4 clonotypes were shared across a handful of donors at 5% to 6%.

Concerning this clone: The antigen is undetermined.

Only in-frame clones appear in the TCRdb table, and some are missing; sequencing was by immunoSEQ multiplex PCR. The sample includes fewer than 1.8 million clones, approximately 98.5% of them seen just once. The V gene's germline CDR1 is MDHEN and CDR2 SYDVKM. The CDR3 is 14 amino acids. J gave up 0 bases and V 6 bases, and 5 bases lay outside the gene matches. V gene TRBV28 combines with J gene TRBJ2-7, with 7 bases identical to TRBD2. The sample was naive CD4+ T cells sorted from blood. The subset is: CD45RA+ positively selected. This TCR came from a man aged 30 to 39 in good health. CDR3: CASRPPSGSYEQYF. Here the CDR3 DNA reads TGTGCCAGCAGACCACCTAGCGGCTCCTACGAGCAGTACTTC.